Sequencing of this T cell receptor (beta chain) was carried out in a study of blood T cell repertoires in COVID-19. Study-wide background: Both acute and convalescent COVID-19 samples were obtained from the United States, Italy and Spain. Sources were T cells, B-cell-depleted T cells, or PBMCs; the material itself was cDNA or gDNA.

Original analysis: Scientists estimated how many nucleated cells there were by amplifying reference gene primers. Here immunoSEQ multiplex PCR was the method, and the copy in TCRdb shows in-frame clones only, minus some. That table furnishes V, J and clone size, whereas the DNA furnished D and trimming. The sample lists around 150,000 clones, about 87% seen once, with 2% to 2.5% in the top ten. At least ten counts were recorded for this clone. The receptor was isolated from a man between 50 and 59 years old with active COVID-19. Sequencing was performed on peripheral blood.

The CDR3 reads CASSSDRGRGTEAFF. CDR3 in DNA: TGTGCCAGCAGCTCAGACAGGGGGCGCGGCACTGAAGCTTTCTTT. This chain connects TRBV11-2 to TRBJ1-1; 10 bases are shared with TRBD1. In germline, CDR1 is SGHAT, CDR2 FQNNGV. The CDR3 sequence is 15 residues long. The junction had 6 bases not matched to a gene; V was cut back by 4 bases and J by 4 bases.